A single sample gave rise to the 15 T cell receptor beta chains below, sequenced in a study of T-cell memory formation after mild COVID-19. TCRdb redid the calling of the 5' RACE reads with MiXCR, one entry per CDR3 protein. The data show a few hundred thousand distinct CDR3 sequences, around 15% seen once. The source material was PBMCs or a T cell subset sorted from them (not recorded which). These receptors came from a young man who had mild COVID-19 (a few samples of this study predate the infection). Cell type and time point are not known.

This clonotype was observed a few times. V is TRBV6-2 or TRBV6-3 and J is TRBJ1-2; 7 nucleotides align to TRBD1. With 7 bases clipped from V and 8 bases from J, the junction kept 10 bases outside the gene matches. In germline, CDR1 is MNHEY, CDR2 SVGEGT. This CDR3 has 13 amino acids. The CDR3, as DNA: TGTGCCAGCAACTGGTTAGGGGGCGACGGCTACACCTTC. This translates into CASNWLGGDGYTF.

The V call is TRBV11-2, the J call TRBJ2-3; 8 positions agree with TRBD2. The V segment lost 2 bases and the J segment 1 base; nucleotides outside the gene matches: 5. The CDR3 has 16 residues. Per germline, CDR1 SGHAT and CDR2 FQNNGV. The CDR3, as DNA: TGTGCCAGCAGCTTAAGCAGCGGGGGCCGCACAGATACGCAGTATTTT. Encoded protein: CASSLSSGGRTDTQYF. The entire variable domain, with the rest obtained from reference TRBV11-2 and TRBJ2-3, is as follows: EAGVAQSPRYKIIEKRQSVAFWCNPISGHATLYWYQQILGQGPKLLIQFQNNGVVDDSQLPKDRFSAERLKGVDSTLKIQPAKLEDSAVYLCASSLSSGGRTDTQYFGPGTRLTVL.

This clonotype has only one observation. The CDR3 sequence is CASKGHSGTEAFF. The CDR3 coding sequence is TGTGCCTCAAAGGGACATTCGGGCACTGAAGCTTTCTTT. V is TRBV30 and J is TRBJ1-1, with D perhaps matching TRBD1 (6 bases). CDR3 length: 13 residues. V was trimmed by 7 bases and J by 4 bases, leaving 16 bases between them. Germline assignment: CDR1 GTSNPN and CDR2 SVGIG (reference sequence).

V usage is TRBV5-1 and J usage is TRBJ2-3; D is possibly TRBD1 or TRBD2 (5 bases each). Between the trimmed V and J ends, which lost 2 bases and 4 bases, there was a span of 14 bases. The germline V gene encodes CDR1 SGHRS and CDR2 YFSETQ. The CDR3 has 15 residues. The CDR3 protein is CASSLGPQGPDTQYF. CDR3 coding DNA: TGCGCCAGCAGCTTAGGGCCGCAGGGACCAGATACGCAGTATTTT.

This clonotype came up many times. J is TRBJ2-7 and V is TRBV7-2; D not certain. CDR1 and CDR2 (germline): SGHTA, FQGNSA. V lost 6 bases, J lost 6 bases, and 15 bases lay in between. The CDR3 is 13 residues long. The CDR3 here is CASSEGPLSEQYV. Written as DNA, the CDR3 is TGTGCCAGCAGTGAAGGCCCCCTTTCCGAGCAGTACGTC.

This clonotype appeared a few times. The V call is TRBV28, the J call TRBJ1-2; a weak D match, TRBD1 (5 bases). V was shortened by 1 base and J by 3 bases, with 12 bases between the two germline ends. Germline V CDR1 and CDR2: MDHEN, SYDVKM. The CDR3 totals 15 residues. Here the CDR3 reads CASSLSWTGDYGYTF. The DNA of the CDR3 is TGTGCCAGCAGTTTATCCTGGACGGGGGACTATGGCTACACCTTC.

As concerns this clonotype: Sequence at one end of the junction differs from germline and may be a read error. This chain uses TRBV4-1 with TRBJ2-1; TRBD1 aligns across 7 bases. Per germline, CDR1 MGHRA and CDR2 YSYEKL. This CDR3 is 15 amino acids long. The CDR3 protein is CASREEGYRGLLEVF. CDR3 in DNA: TGCGCCAGCAGAGAAGAGGGGTATAGGGGGCTGCTTGAGGTCTTC.

This chain links TRBV7-2 with TRBJ2-5; D is uncertain. Germline V gene sequence: CDR1 SGHTA, CDR2 FQGNSA. V was shortened by 3 bases and J by 0 bases, with 5 bases between the two germline ends. The CDR3 extends over 13 amino acids. In DNA form, the CDR3 reads TGTGCCAGCAGCTTCTCGTACCAAGAGACCCAGTACTTC. This gives the protein CASSFSYQETQYF.

This clonotype was counted a few times. J is TRBJ2-1 and V is TRBV5-1; the D gene is possibly TRBD2 (7 bases). Germline V gene lookup returns CDR1 SGHRS and CDR2 YFSETQ. The CDR3 has 15 residues. The V and J ends lost 4 bases and 4 bases respectively, with 15 bases between them. CDR3 coding DNA: TGCGCCAGCAGCCTAGGGGGGGGAGAATACAATGAGCAGTTCTTC. Encoded protein: CASSLGGGEYNEQFF.

The table lists this clonotype with a few counts. This sequence joins TRBV10-3 and TRBJ2-2; TRBD1 matches 9 bases. The CDR3 loop spans 16 amino acids. CDR1 ENHRY and CDR2 SYGVKD come from the germline V gene. The junction had 9 bases not matched to a gene; V was cut back by 6 bases and J by 4 bases. The CDR3 coding sequence is TGTGCCATCAGAGGGATTCGGGGACAGGGCACCGGGGAGCTGTTTTTT. Translating gives CAIRGIRGQGTGELFF.

This clonotype was counted many times. This chain uses TRBV10-3 with TRBJ1-1, with TRBD1 identical over 10 bases. The CDR3 covers 17 residues. V lost 2 bases to trimming and J lost 4 bases; unmatched junction nucleotides: 10. In germline, CDR1 is ENHRY, CDR2 SYGVKD. Written as DNA, the CDR3 is TGTGCCATCAGTGAGGGGACAGGGGCTACCTCCAGCACTGAAGCTTTCTTT. It encodes CAISEGTGATSSTEAFF.

This clonotype has only a few counts. The chain recombines TRBV5-1 with TRBJ1-6, with TRBD1 matching 10 bases. V was pared by 4 bases and J by 15 bases, with 10 bases of the junction left unmatched. Germline V gives CDR1 SGHRS, CDR2 YFSETQ. The CDR3 is made up of 14 amino acids. The CDR3, as DNA: TGCGCCAGCAGCACAGGCGGGACAGGGGAGCGCCTCCACTTT. Protein product: CASSTGGTGERLHF.

The J gene is TRBJ2-5, the V gene TRBV11-2; 8 bases match TRBD1. Trimming cost V 4 bases and J 3 bases; bases outside gene matches: 4. Germline loops: CDR1 SGHAT, CDR2 FQNNGV. This CDR3 comprises 14 residues. In DNA form, the CDR3 reads TGTGCCAGCAGCTCGTGGACAGGGAAAGAGACCCAGTACTTC. This translates into CASSSWTGKETQYF. The whole variable domain, remainder taken from reference TRBV11-2 and TRBJ2-5, is EAGVAQSPRYKIIEKRQSVAFWCNPISGHATLYWYQQILGQGPKLLIQFQNNGVVDDSQLPKDRFSAERLKGVDSTLKIQPAKLEDSAVYLCASSSWTGKETQYFGPGTRLLVL.

The chain is built from TRBV2 and TRBJ2-7, with D possibly being TRBD1 (6 bases). With 6 bases removed from V and 6 bases from J, the gap between germline ends came to 12 bases. Germline assignment: CDR1 SNHLY and CDR2 FYNNEI. This CDR3 contains 12 residues. CDR3 in DNA: TGTGCCAGCAGACAGGGTTCGGGCGAGCAGTACGTC. Translation: CASRQGSGEQYV.

J is TRBJ2-3 and V is TRBV7-3, with D perhaps TRBD2 (6 bases). Trimming removed 2 bases from V and 2 bases from J, with 8 bases in between. CDR1 SGHTA and CDR2 FQGTGA come from the germline V gene. The CDR3 totals 14 residues. CDR3 sequence reads: CASSLAGNTDTQYF. For the CDR3, the DNA is TGTGCCAGCAGCTTAGCGGGAAACACAGATACGCAGTATTTT.